This T cell receptor (delta chain) was obtained from a study of gamma-delta T cells after stem cell transplantation. TCRdb fed the RT-PCR reads into CATT to redo clone calling. The profile shows 11,000 to 15,000 delta-chain clones, more than 30% of them singletons. CDR3 length: 14 residues. The V gene end was trimmed by 0 bases and the J gene end by 9 bases; junction bases not matched to a gene: 11. The germline CDR1 and CDR2 sequences are TVYSNPD and GDNSRS (reference sequence). Sequenced sample: gamma-delta T cells. The receptor was derived from a human donor. It is not recorded whose cells these are; they may come from a transplant donor. The J gene is TRDJ1, the V gene TRDV3; 9 positions match TRDD3. As DNA, the CDR3 is TGTGCCTTTAGCTTAGCTACACTGGGGGACCAACTCATCTTT. It yields the protein CAFSLATLGDQLIF.